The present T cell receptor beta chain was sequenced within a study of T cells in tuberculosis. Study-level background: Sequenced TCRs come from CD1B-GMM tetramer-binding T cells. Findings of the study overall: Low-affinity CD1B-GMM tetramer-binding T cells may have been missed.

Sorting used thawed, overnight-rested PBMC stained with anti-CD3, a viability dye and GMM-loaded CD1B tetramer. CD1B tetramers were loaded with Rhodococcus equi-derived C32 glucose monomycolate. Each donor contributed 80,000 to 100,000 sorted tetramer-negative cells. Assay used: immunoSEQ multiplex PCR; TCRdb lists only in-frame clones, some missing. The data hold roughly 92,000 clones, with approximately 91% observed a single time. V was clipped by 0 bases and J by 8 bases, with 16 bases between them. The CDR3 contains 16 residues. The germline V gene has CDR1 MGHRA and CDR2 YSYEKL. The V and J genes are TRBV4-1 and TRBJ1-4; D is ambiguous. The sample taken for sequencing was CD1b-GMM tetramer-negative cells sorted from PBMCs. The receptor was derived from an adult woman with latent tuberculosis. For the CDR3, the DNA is TGCGCCAGCAGCCAAGATCGGGCCCATCCGGGAGAAAAACTGTTTTTT. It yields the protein CASSQDRAHPGEKLFF.